This TCR beta chain was identified in a study of shared clonotypes between healthy human individuals. Germline V gene sequence: CDR1 LGHNA, CDR2 YSLEER. With 4 bases removed from V and 5 bases from J, the gap between germline ends came to 17 bases. This CDR3 spans 15 amino acids. TCRdb's copy holds only in-frame clones and misses some; the assay was immunoSEQ multiplex PCR. The sample consists of over 850,000 clones, approximately 80% of them appearing once. The rearrangement joins TRBV4-3 to TRBJ2-5; tentatively, D is TRBD1 (6 bases). Sequencing was performed on memory CD4+ T cells from PBMCs. The sample's subset: CD45RA-negative fraction. This TCR derives from a man aged 18 to 35 in good health. Some clones in this sample may be carry-over from other donors' samples. The CDR3 loop reads CASSLQTGSWETQYF. In DNA, the CDR3 is TGCGCCAGCAGCCTTCAAACAGGGTCTTGGGAGACCCAGTACTTC.